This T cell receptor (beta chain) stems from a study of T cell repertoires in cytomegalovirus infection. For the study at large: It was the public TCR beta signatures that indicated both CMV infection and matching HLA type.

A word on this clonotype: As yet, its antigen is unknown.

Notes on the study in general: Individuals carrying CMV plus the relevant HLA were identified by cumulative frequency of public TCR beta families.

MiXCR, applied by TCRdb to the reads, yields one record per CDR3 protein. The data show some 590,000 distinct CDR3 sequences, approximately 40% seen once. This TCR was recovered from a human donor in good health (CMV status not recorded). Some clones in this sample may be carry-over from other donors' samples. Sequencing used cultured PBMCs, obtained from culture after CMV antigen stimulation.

The CDR3 DNA sequence: TGTGCCAGCAGTTTTACGCTGAGGACAACCTCCTACGAGCAGTACTTC. Its protein is CASSFTLRTTSYEQYF. This chain uses TRBV28 with TRBJ2-7, with a possible D match to TRBD1 (5 bases). The V end was cut by 3 bases, the J end by 0 bases, with 15 bases between. This CDR3 has 16 amino acids. The germline V gene has CDR1 MDHEN and CDR2 SYDVKM.